The 13 T cell receptor beta chains below all came from one sample that was sequenced in a study of OX40 agonist ivuxolimab in advanced cancers. Libraries were prepared by immunoSEQ multiplex PCR; TCRdb keeps only in-frame clonotypes and omits some of them. The top ten hold 5.2% of the sample, which has 60,000 to 75,000 clones, 70% to 90% seen once. Sequenced here: CD4+ or CD8+ T cells sorted from blood, sampled in a trial of the OX40 agonist ivuxolimab. The origin of the receptors is an adult with an advanced solid tumor such as melanoma, head and neck, liver or kidney cancer.

The chain is built from TRBV7-9 and TRBJ2-1; possible D gene TRBD2, 6 bases. The CDR3 covers 17 residues. The germline V gene encodes CDR1 SEHNR and CDR2 FQNEAQ (reference sequence). Trimming cost V 3 bases and J 1 base, with 16 bases left between them. The CDR3 reads CASSFPFLGGSYNEQFF. CDR3 DNA sequence: TGTGCCAGCAGCTTTCCCTTCCTCGGGGGTTCCTACAATGAGCAGTTCTTC.

The chain combines TRBV18 with TRBJ1-5; D not resolved. With 4 bases removed from V and 0 bases from J, the gap between germline ends came to 10 bases. The germline V gene encodes CDR1 KGHSH and CDR2 LQKENI. The CDR3 totals 15 residues. For the CDR3, the DNA is TGTGCCAGCTCACGTCGAGAAAATAGCAATCAGCCCCAGCATTTT. The encoded protein is CASSRRENSNQPQHF. Using reference TRBV18 and TRBJ1-5 for the parts outside the CDR3, the full variable domain is NAGVMQNPRHLVRRRGQEARLRCSPMKGHSHVYWYRQLPEEGLKFMVYLQKENIIDESGMPKERFSAEFPKEGPSILRIQQVVRGDSAAYFCASSRRENSNQPQHFGDGTRLSIL.

The genes are TRBV11-1 and TRBJ2-7; D may match TRBD1 or TRBD2 (6 bases each). Germline assignment: CDR1 SGHAT and CDR2 FQDESV (reference sequence). The CDR3 runs 15 residues. Trimming pared 5 bases from V and 4 bases from J, leaving 18 bases between. In DNA, the CDR3 is TGTGCCAGCAGCGCCCAGGGGTGGGAGGCGTACGAGCAGTACTTC. Translating gives CASSAQGWEAYEQYF.

J is TRBJ2-5 and V is TRBV15; D assignment may be TRBD1 or TRBD2 (5 bases each). TRBJ2-7 explains the end of the DNA better; the J call may be wrong. The CDR3 covers 16 residues. CDR1 is LNHNV, CDR2 YYDKDF, per germline (reference sequence). The CDR3 spells CATSYVPTGPTGEQYF. CDR3 nucleotide sequence: TGTGCCACCAGCTATGTACCCACGGGACCTACCGGCGAGCAGTACTTC.

The chain has TRBV9 and TRBJ2-1, with 9 bases lining up with TRBD2. This CDR3 has 16 residues. Germline-derived CDR1 and CDR2 are SGDLS and YYNGEE. The V gene end was trimmed by 4 bases and the J gene end by 9 bases; junction bases not matched to a gene: 14. DNA of the CDR3: TGTGCCAGCAGCCCAAGACCCGGGACTAGCTTCGGTGAGCAGTTCTTC. This translates into CASSPRPGTSFGEQFF.

The chain carries TRBV6-6 and TRBJ2-5; either TRBD1 or TRBD2 may fit D (6 bases each). Germline V CDR1 and CDR2: MNHNY, SVGAGI (reference sequence). V was clipped by 2 bases and J by 4 bases, with 14 bases between them. The length of the CDR3 is 15 residues. The CDR3 loop is CASSYNGGAGETQYF. The CDR3 DNA is TGTGCCAGCAGTTACAACGGGGGCGCGGGAGAGACCCAGTACTTC.

The chain couples TRBV4-1 to TRBJ2-5, with TRBD2 identical over 15 bases. V lost 3 bases, J lost 5 bases, and 10 bases stayed unmatched. In germline, CDR1 is MGHRA, CDR2 YSYEKL. The CDR3 has 18 residues. This chain's CDR3 is CASSHLGLAGGYFETQYF. The CDR3 region has the DNA TGCGCCAGCAGCCATCTGGGACTAGCGGGGGGCTATTTCGAGACCCAGTACTTC.

The J gene is TRBJ2-6, the V gene TRBV19, with 9 bases aligning to TRBD1. The CDR3 runs 16 residues. Trimming cost V 8 bases and J 2 bases; bases outside gene matches: 7. Germline CDR1 LNHDA, CDR2 SQIVND (reference sequence). The CDR3 here is CASGYRGRPGANVLTF. In nucleotides, the CDR3 is TGTGCCAGTGGCTACAGGGGGCGGCCTGGGGCCAACGTCCTGACTTTC. Based on the CDR3 plus reference TRBV19 and TRBJ2-6, the full variable domain is DGGITQSPKYLFRKEGQNVTLSCEQNLNHDAMYWYRQDPGQGLRLIYYSQIVNDFQKGDIAEGYSVSREKKESFPLTVTSAQKNPTAFYLCASGYRGRPGANVLTFGAGSRLTVL.

J is TRBJ2-1 and V is TRBV18, with 7 bases aligning to TRBD2. This CDR3 comprises 15 residues. The trim removed 3 bases at V and 7 bases at J, leaving 9 bases unmatched. CDR1 and CDR2 (germline): KGHSH, LQKENI. CDR3 region: CASSPQRGPWNEQFF. Written as DNA, the CDR3 is TGTGCCAGCTCACCGCAGCGGGGCCCCTGGAATGAGCAGTTCTTC.

The V gene is TRBV9, the J gene TRBJ1-1; weak D call: TRBD1 (6 bases). Trimming took off 4 bases at V and 9 bases at J, with 13 bases between the two ends. This CDR3 has 12 amino acids. In germline, CDR1 is SGDLS, CDR2 YYNGEE. The CDR3 nucleotides are TGTGCCAGCAGCTCCCAGGGGACACAAGCTTTCTTT. This encodes CASSSQGTQAFF.

About this clone: Germline and junction disagree at one end, which may indicate a read error. The chain carries TRBV4-1 and TRBJ1-4; TRBD1 is a possible D gene (6 bases). In germline, CDR1 is MGHRA, CDR2 YSYEKL. The CDR3 extends over 11 amino acids. CDR3 protein: CASSRDNRAYF. CDR3 in DNA: TGCGCCAGCAGCCGGGACAACCGGGCCTATTTT.

J is TRBJ1-4 and V is TRBV6-6; D is unclear. The V gene lost 6 bases and the J gene lost 4 bases, with 12 bases spanning the gap. There are 14 residues in the CDR3. Per the germline V gene, CDR1 is MNHNY and CDR2 is SVGAGI (reference sequence). The CDR3 bases are TGTGCCAGCAGCAAGACCCGGAATAATGAAAAACTGTTTTTT. The encoded protein is CASSKTRNNEKLFF.

The chain is built from TRBV7-8 and TRBJ2-3; D is possibly TRBD1 (6 bases). Trimming stripped 6 bases from V and 3 bases from J, with 10 bases between. The CDR3 totals 13 residues. Germline V gene data show CDR1 as SGHVS and CDR2 as FQNEAQ. CDR3 DNA sequence: TGTGCCAGCAGTGCAGGGGTGACAGATACGCAGTATTTT. Translated, it gives CASSAGVTDTQYF.